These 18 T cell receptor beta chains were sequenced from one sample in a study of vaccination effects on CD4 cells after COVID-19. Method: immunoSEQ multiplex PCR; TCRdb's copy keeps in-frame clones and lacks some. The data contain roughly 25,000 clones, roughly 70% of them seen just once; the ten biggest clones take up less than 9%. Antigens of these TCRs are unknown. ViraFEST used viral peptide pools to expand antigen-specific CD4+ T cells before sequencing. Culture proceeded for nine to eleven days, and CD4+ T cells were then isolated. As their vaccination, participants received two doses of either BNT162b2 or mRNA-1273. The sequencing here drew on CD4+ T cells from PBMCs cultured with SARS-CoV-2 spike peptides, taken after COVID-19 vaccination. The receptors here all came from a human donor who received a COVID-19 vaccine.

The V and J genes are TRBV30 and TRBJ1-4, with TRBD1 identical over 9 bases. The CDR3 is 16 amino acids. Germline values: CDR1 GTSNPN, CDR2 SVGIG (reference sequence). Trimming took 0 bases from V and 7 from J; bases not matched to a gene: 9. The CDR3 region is CAWSVQRYRGPEKLFF. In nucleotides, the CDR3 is TGTGCCTGGAGTGTACAGCGTTACAGGGGGCCTGAAAAACTGTTTTTT.

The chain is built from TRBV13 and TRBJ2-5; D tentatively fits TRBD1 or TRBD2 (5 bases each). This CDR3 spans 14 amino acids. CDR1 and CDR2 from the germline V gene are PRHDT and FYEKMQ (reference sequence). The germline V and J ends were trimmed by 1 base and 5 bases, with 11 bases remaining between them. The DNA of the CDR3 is TGTGCCAGCAGCTTAGAGAGGGACGGCGAGACCCAGTACTTC. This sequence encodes CASSLERDGETQYF.

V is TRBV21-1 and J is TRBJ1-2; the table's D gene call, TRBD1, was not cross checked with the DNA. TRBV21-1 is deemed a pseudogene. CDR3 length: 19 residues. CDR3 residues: CASSKKTGGPGRTNYGYTF. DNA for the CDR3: TGTGCCAGCAGCAAAAAAACAGGGGGCCCTGGGAGGACAAATTATGGCTACACCTTC.

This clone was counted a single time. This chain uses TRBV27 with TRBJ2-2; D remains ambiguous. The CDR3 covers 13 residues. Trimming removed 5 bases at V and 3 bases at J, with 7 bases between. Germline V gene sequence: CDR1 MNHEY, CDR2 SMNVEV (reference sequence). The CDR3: CASSPSYTGELFF. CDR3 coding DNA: TGTGCCAGCAGTCCTTCTTACACCGGGGAGCTGTTTTTT.

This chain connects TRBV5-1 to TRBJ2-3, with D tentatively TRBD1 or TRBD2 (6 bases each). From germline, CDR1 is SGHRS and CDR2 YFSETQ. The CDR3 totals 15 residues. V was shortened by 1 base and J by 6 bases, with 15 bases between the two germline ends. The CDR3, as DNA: TGCGCCAGCAGCTTGATAGGGGGGCGTTCGGATACGCAGTATTTT. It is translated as CASSLIGGRSDTQYF. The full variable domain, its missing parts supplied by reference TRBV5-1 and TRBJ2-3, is KAGVTQTPRYLIKTRGQQVTLSCSPISGHRSVSWYQQTPGQGLQFLFEYFSETQRNKGNFPGRFSGRQFSNSRSEMNVSTLELGDSALYLCASSLIGGRSDTQYFGPGTRLTVL.

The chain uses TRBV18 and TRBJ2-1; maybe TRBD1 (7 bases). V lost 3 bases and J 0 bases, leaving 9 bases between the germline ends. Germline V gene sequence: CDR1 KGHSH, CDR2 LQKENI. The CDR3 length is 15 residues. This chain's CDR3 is CASSPRGDSYNEQFF. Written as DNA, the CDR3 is TGTGCCAGCTCACCCAGGGGGGACTCCTACAATGAGCAGTTCTTC.

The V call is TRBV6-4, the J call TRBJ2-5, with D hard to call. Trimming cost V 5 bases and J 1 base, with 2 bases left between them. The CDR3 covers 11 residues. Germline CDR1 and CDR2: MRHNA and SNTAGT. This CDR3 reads CASSSQETQYF. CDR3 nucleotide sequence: TGTGCCAGCAGTAGCCAAGAGACCCAGTACTTC.

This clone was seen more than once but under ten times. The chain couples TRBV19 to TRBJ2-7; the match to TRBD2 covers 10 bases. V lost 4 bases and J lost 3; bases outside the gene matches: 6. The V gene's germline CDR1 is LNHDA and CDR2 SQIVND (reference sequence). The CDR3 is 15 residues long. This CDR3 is CASSTGTSAFYEQYF. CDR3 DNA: TGTGCCAGTAGTACCGGGACTAGCGCATTCTACGAGCAGTACTTC.

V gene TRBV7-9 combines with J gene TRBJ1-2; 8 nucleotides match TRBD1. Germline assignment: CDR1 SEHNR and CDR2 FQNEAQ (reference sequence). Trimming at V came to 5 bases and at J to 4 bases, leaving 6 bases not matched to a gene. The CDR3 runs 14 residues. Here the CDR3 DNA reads TGTGCCAGCAGCGTTACCGGACAGGGCTATGGCTACACCTTC. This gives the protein CASSVTGQGYGYTF.

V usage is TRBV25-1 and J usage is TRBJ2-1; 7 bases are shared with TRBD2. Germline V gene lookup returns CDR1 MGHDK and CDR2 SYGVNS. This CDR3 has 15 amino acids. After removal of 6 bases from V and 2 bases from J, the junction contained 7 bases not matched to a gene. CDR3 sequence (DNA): TGTGCCAGCAGGGGCGGGAGAAACGCCTACAATGAGCAGTTCTTC. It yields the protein CASRGGRNAYNEQFF.

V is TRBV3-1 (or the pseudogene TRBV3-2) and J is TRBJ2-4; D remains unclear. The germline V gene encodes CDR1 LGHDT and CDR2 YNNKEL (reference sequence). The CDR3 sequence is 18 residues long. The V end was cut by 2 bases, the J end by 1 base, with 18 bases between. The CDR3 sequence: CASSQRPGGAVAKNIQYF. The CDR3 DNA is TGTGCCAGCAGCCAACGCCCTGGTGGTGCGGTCGCCAAAAACATTCAGTACTTC.

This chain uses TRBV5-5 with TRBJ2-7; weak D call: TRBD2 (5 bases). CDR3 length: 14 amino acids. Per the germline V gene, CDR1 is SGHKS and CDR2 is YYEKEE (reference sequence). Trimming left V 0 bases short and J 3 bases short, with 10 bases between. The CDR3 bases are TGTGCCAGCAGCTTGGATCCGGGGAGCTACGAGCAGTACTTC. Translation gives CASSLDPGSYEQYF.

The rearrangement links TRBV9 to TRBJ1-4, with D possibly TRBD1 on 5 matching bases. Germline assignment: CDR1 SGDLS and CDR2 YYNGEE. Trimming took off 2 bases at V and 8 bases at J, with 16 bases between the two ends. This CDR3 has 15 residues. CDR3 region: CASSVGSGRGEKLFF. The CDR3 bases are TGTGCCAGCAGCGTCGGGTCGGGGAGGGGCGAAAAACTGTTTTTT.

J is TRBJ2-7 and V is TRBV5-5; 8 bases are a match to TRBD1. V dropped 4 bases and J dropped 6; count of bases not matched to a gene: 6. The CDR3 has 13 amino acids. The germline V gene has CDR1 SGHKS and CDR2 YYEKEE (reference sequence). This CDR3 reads CASSTSGGREQYF. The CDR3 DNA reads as TGTGCCAGCAGCACCTCAGGGGGCCGCGAGCAGTACTTC.

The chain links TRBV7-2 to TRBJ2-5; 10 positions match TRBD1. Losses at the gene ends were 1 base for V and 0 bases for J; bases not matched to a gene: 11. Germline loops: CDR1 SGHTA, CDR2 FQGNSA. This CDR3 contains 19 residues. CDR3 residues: CASSLGVTGGAEYQETQYF. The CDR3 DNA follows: TGTGCCAGCAGCTTAGGGGTGACAGGGGGCGCAGAATACCAAGAGACCCAGTACTTC.

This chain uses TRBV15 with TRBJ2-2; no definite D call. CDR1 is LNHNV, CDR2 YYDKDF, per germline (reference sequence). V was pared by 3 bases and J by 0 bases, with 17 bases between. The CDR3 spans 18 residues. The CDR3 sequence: CATSREYPDGTNTGELFF. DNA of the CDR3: TGTGCCACCAGCAGGGAGTACCCGGACGGAACGAACACCGGGGAGCTGTTTTTT.

CDR3 DNA sequence: TGTGCCAGCAGTTTAAGAGTTGCAGGCTACACCTTC. This encodes CASSLRVAGYTF. The chain combines TRBV28 with TRBJ1-2; D is unclear. Germline V gene lookup returns CDR1 MDHEN and CDR2 SYDVKM. V lost 2 bases, J lost 8 bases, and 9 bases lay in between. The CDR3 totals 12 residues.

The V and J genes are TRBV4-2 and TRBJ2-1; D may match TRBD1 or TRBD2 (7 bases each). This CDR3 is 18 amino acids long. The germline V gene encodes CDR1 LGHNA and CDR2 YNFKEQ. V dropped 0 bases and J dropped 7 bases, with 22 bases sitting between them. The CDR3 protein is CASSQEDRSLLGGNEQFF. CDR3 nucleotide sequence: TGTGCCAGCAGCCAAGAGGACAGGTCCCTCCTGGGGGGGAATGAGCAGTTCTTC.